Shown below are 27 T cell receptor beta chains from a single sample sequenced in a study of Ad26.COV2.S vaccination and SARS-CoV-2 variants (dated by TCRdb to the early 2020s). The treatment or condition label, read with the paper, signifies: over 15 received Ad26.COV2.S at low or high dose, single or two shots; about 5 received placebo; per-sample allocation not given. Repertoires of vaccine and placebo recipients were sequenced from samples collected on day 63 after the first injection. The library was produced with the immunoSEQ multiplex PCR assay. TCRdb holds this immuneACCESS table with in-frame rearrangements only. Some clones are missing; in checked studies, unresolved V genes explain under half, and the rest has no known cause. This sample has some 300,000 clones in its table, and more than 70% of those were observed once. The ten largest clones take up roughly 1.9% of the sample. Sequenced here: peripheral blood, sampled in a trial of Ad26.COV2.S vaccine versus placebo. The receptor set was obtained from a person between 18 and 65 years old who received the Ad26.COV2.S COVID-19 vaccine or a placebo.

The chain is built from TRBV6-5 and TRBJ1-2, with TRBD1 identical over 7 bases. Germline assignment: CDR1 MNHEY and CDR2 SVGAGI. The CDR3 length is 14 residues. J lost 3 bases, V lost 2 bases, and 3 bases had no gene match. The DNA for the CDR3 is TGTGCCAGCAGTTACGGGGGACAGTACTATGGCTACACCTTC. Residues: CASSYGGQYYGYTF.

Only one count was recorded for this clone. The CDR3: CASSVLGGDSNQPQHF. The CDR3 DNA follows: TGTGCCAGCAGTGTACTGGGAGGGGATAGCAATCAGCCCCAGCATTTT. The chain recombines TRBV2 with TRBJ1-5, with D tentatively TRBD1 (5 bases). Germline V gene lookup returns CDR1 SNHLY and CDR2 FYNNEI. The V end was cut by 4 bases, the J end by 0 bases, with 13 bases between. CDR3 length equals 16 residues.

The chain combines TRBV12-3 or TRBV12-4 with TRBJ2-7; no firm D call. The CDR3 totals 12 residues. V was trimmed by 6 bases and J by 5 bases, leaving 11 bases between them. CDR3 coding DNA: TGTGCCAGCAGCCCCGGCACCAACGAGCAGTACTTC. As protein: CASSPGTNEQYF.

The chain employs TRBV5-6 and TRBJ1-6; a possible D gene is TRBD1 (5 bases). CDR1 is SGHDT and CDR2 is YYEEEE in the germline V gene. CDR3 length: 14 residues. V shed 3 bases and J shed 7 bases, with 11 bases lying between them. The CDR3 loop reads CASSSMGGNSPLHF. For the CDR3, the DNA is TGTGCCAGCAGCTCCATGGGGGGAAATTCACCCCTCCACTTT.

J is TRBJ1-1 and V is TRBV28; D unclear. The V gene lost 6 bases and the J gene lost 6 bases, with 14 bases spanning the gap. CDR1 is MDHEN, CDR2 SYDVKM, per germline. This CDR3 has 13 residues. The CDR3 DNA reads TGTGCCAGCAGGTGGATGGTGCAAGCTGAAGCTTTCTTT. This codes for CASRWMVQAEAFF.

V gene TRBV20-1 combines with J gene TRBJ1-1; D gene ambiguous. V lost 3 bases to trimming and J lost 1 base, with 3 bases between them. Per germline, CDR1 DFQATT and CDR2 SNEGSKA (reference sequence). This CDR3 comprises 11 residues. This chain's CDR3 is CSASENTEAFF. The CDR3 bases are TGCAGTGCTAGTGAGAACACTGAAGCTTTCTTT.

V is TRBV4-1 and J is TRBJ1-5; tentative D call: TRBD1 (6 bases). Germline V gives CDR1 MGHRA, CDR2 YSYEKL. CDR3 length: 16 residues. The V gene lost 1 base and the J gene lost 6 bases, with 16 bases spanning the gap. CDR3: CASSQALQGKPQPQHF. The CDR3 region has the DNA TGCGCCAGCAGCCAAGCCCTTCAGGGGAAACCTCAGCCCCAGCATTTT.

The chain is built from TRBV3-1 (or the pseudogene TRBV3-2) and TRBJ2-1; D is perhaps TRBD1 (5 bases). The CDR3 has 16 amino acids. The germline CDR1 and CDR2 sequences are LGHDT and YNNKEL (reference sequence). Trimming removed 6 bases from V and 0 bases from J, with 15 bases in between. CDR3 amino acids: CASSPDSQSSYNEQFF. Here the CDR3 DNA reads TGTGCCAGCAGTCCCGACAGCCAAAGCTCCTACAATGAGCAGTTCTTC.

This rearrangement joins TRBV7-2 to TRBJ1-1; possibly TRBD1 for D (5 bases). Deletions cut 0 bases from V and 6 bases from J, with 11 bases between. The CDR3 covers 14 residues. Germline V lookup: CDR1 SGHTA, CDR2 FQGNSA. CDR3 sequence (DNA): TGTGCCAGCAGCTTAGCGGGGGGGTCTCCTGAAGCTTTCTTT. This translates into CASSLAGGSPEAFF.

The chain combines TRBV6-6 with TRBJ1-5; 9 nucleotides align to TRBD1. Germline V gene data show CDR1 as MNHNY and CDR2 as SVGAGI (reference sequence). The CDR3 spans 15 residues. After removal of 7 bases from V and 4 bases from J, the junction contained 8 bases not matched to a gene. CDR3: CASTLQGAGNQPQHF. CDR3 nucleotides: TGTGCCAGCACTTTACAGGGGGCGGGTAATCAGCCCCAGCATTTT.

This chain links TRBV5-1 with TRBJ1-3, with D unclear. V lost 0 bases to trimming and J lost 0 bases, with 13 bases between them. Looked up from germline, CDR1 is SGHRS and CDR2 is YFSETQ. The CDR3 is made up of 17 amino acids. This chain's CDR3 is CASSLAYGQVSGNTIYF. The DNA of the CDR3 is TGCGCCAGCAGCTTGGCTTATGGTCAGGTCTCTGGAAACACCATATATTTT. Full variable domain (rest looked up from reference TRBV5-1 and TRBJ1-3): KAGVTQTPRYLIKTRGQQVTLSCSPISGHRSVSWYQQTPGQGLQFLFEYFSETQRNKGNFPGRFSGRQFSNSRSEMNVSTLELGDSALYLCASSLAYGQVSGNTIYFGEGSWLTVV.

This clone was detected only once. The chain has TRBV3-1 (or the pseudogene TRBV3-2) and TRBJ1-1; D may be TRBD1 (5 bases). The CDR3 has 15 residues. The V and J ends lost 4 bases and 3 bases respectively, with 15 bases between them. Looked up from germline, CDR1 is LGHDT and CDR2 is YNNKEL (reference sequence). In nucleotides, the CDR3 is TGTGCCAGCAGCCCCTCCAGGGTAGGGGACACTGAAGCTTTCTTT. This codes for CASSPSRVGDTEAFF.

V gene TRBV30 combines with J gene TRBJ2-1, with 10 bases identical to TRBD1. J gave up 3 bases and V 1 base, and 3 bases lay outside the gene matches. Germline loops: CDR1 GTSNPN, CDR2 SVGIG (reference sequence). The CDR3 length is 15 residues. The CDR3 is CAWSGGTGVYNEQFF. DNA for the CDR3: TGTGCCTGGAGTGGAGGGACAGGGGTCTACAATGAGCAGTTCTTC.

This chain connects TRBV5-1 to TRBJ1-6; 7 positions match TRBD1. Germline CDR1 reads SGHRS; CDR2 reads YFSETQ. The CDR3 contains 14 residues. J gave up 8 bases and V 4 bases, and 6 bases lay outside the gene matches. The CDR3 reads CASSPDRTYSPLHF. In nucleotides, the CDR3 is TGCGCCAGCAGCCCGGACAGGACGTATTCACCCCTCCACTTT.

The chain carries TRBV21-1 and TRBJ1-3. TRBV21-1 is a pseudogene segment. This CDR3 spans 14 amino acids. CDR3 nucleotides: TGTGCCACCTCCCAACCGCGCTCTGGAAACACCATATATTTT. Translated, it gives CATSQPRSGNTIYF.

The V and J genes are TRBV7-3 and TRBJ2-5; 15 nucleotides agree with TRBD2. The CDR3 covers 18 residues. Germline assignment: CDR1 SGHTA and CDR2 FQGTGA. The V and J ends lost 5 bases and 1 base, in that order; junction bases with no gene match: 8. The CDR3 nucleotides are TGTGCCAGCAGCCTCTCCGGACTAGCGGGGGGGATCCAAGAGACCCAGTACTTC. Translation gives CASSLSGLAGGIQETQYF.

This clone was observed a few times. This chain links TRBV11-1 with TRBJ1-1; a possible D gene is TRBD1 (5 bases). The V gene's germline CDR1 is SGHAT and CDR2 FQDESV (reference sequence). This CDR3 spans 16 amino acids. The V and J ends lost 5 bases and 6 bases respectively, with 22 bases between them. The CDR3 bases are TGTGCCAGCAGCGAACGGGGCAGGGCCATAGAACCTGAAGCTTTCTTT. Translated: CASSERGRAIEPEAFF.

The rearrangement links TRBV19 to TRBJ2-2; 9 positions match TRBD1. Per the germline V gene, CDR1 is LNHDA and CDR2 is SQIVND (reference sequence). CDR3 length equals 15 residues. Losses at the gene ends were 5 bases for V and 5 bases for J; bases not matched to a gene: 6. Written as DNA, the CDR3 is TGTGCCAGTAGTCTCGGGACAGGGCGAACCGGGGAGCTGTTTTTT. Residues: CASSLGTGRTGELFF.

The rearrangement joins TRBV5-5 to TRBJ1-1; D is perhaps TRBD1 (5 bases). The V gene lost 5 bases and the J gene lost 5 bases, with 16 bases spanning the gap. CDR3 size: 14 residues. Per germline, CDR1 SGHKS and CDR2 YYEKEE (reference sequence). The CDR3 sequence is CASSPTGYGTEAFF. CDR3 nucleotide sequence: TGTGCCAGCAGTCCTACAGGTTATGGAACTGAAGCTTTCTTT.

The CDR3 DNA is TGCGCCAGCAGCCAAGCCCCTCCGGGACCGATTAATTCACCCCTCCACTTT. This codes for CASSQAPPGPINSPLHF. The chain recombines TRBV4-1 with TRBJ1-6, with D maybe TRBD1 (5 bases). Trimming took 1 base from V and 6 from J, leaving 16 bases between them. Germline V gives CDR1 MGHRA, CDR2 YSYEKL. The CDR3 contains 17 residues.

CDR3 protein: CASSSRTDPNTGELFF. CDR3 nucleotide sequence: TGTGCCAGCAGCTCCAGGACAGACCCGAACACCGGGGAGCTGTTTTTT. V is TRBV7-9 and J is TRBJ2-2, with TRBD1 as a possible D gene (6 bases). Germline lookup yields CDR1 SEHNR and CDR2 FQNEAQ (reference sequence). The V end lost 4 bases, the J end lost 0 bases, and 12 bases lay between the germline ends. The CDR3 totals 16 residues.

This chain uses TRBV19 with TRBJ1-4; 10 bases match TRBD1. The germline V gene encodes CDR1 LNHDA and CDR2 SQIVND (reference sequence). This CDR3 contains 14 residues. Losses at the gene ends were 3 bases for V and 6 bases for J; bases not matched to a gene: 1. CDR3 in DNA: TGTGCCAGTAGTATCGGGACAGGGGATGAAAAACTGTTTTTT. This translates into CASSIGTGDEKLFF.

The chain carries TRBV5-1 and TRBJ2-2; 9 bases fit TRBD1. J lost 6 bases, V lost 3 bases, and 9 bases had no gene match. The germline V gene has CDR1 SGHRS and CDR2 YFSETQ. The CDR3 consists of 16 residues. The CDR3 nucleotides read TGCGCCAGCAGCTCGGACAGGGGAAGAAGGTCCGGGGAGCTGTTTTTT. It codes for CASSSDRGRRSGELFF.

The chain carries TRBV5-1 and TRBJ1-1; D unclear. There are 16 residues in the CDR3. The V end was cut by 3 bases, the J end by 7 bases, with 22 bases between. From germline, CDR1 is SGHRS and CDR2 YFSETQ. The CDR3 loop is CASSSASPLWAGEAFF. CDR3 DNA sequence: TGCGCCAGCAGCTCAGCCTCGCCCCTATGGGCTGGTGAAGCTTTCTTT.

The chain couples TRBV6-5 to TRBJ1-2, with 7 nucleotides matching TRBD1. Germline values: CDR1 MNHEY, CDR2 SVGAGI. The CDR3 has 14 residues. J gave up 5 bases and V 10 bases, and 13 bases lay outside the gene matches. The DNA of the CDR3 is TGTGCCACGCAGACAGGGACTGCCACTTATGGCTACACCTTC. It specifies CATQTGTATYGYTF.

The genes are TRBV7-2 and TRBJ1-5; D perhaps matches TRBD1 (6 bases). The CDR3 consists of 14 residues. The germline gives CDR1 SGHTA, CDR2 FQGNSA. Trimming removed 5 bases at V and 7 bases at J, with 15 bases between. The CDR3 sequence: CASSTTGLGQPQHF. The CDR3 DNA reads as TGTGCCAGCAGCACCACAGGGCTAGGGCAGCCCCAGCATTTT.

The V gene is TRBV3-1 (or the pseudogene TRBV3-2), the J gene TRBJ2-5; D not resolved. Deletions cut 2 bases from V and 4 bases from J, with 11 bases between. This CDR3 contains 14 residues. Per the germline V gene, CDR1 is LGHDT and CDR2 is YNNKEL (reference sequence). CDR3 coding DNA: TGTGCCAGCAGCCAACTTCGGCTCGGAGAGACCCAGTACTTC. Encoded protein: CASSQLRLGETQYF.